Listed below are T cell receptor beta chains from one sample, sequenced in a study of cytomegalovirus exposure and HLA in healthy donors. Sequencing was performed with immunoSEQ multiplex PCR; in TCRdb, only in-frame clones are kept and a portion is missing. The sample records 170,000 or so clones, over 80% being singletons. The sequenced material came from PBMCs. The receptors derive from a man aged 50 to 60 in good health and CMV-seronegative. Both conserved end residues are part of each CDR3.

TRBJ1-4,TRBV27,CASSPSATNEKLFF
TRBJ2-7,TRBV7-2,CASTPTRGSYEQYF
TRBJ2-1,TRBV9,CASSAGTSGGEQFF
TRBJ1-4,TRBV30,CAWSVGLGEKLFF
TRBJ2-1,TRBV13,CASHRGGAGYNEQFF
TRBJ1-1,TRBV5-1,CASSFEGLMNTEAFF
TRBJ2-7,TRBV14,CASSPDRVVNRYYEQYF
TRBJ2-3,TRBV30,CASSGFSTDTQYF
TRBJ2-5,TRBV27,CASRAGTGRKAQETQYF
TRBJ2-2,TRBV5-4,CASSFKLAGTGELFF
TRBJ1-1,TRBV5-1,CASSFSGGTVTEAFF
TRBJ1-1,TRBV5-6,CASSAHVPGQNTEAFF
TRBJ1-2,TRBV7-2,CASSLYPGRHGYTF
TRBJ2-2,TRBV18,CASSKRTQHTGELFF
TRBJ2-5,TRBV9,CASSVGLAGGQETQYF
TRBJ2-7,TRBV7-2,CASSLASVPTSYEQYF
TRBJ2-2,TRBV2,CASSLAGVVRGGELFF
TRBJ1-4,TRBV6-5,CASSYSGGGEKLFF
TRBJ2-6,TRBV19,CASSPGFSGANVLTF
TRBJ2-5,TRBV5-1,CASSVDRVETQYF
TRBJ2-3,TRBV7-2,CASRLAGGPDTQYF
TRBJ1-1,TRBV28,CASSLAGTGRIAFF
TRBJ1-4,TRBV5-1,CASSYQGGNEKLFF
TRBJ2-1,TRBV10-3,CAISESGSGGAYNEQFF
TRBJ2-7,TRBV6-1,CASSESVDYEQYF
TRBJ2-2,TRBV5-1,CASGSRQGAGYTGELFF
TRBJ1-1,TRBV5-6,CASSLDQGYFNTEAFF
TRBJ2-2,TRBV5-1,CASRRAINTGELFF
TRBJ1-6,TRBV4-3,CASSQTPGTVQNSPLHF
TRBJ1-2,TRBV28,CASSFLAGYGYTF
TRBJ1-6,TRBV28,CASSSLTGHLTSPLHF
TRBJ2-1,TRBV28,CASKRAGVIGEQFF
TRBJ2-3,TRBV7-3,CASRLAGRSDTQYF
TRBJ2-3,TRBV18,CASSPGLAEVGGTDTQYF
TRBJ2-5,TRBV2,CASSEAGRTSGQETQYF
TRBJ2-2,TRBV4-1,CASSGTGATGELFF
TRBJ2-7,TRBV5-4,CASSGWDREYEQYF
TRBJ2-7,TRBV30,CAWSVVRAGPDEQYF
TRBJ2-1,TRBV6-4,CASSGLSTANEQFF
TRBJ2-7,TRBV5-1,CASSKGQGADEQYF
TRBJ2-7,TRBV15,CATSSPGTTYEQYF